Below are 17 T cell receptor beta chains sequenced from a single sample in a study of graft-versus-host responses after intestinal transplantation. Assay used: immunoSEQ multiplex PCR; TCRdb lists only in-frame clones, some missing. The data hold about 10,000 clones, with about a third observed a single time. The input for sequencing was alloreactive CD4+ T cells from a mixed lymphocyte reaction culture, taken before transplantation. Subset noted: CFSE-low proliferating T cells sorted from approximately 6-day pre-transplant mixed lymphocyte reaction (GvH or HvG direction). The receptor source for this set is a human patient who was an organ donor for intestinal transplantation.

Only one count was recorded for this clone. This chain links TRBV28 with TRBJ2-5; TRBD1 might be the D (6 bases). CDR1 is MDHEN, CDR2 SYDVKM, per germline. This CDR3 region has 15 residues. The V end was cut by 5 bases, the J end by 7 bases, with 20 bases between. The CDR3 bases are TGTGCCAGCAGTCGCGACAGGCCGGGTTACTGGACCCAGTACTTC. Amino acid sequence: CASSRDRPGYWTQYF.

This rearrangement joins TRBV6-5 to TRBJ1-2; 10 bases are shared with TRBD1. This CDR3 contains 14 residues. Germline V gene data show CDR1 as MNHEY and CDR2 as SVGAGI. With 6 bases clipped from V and 6 bases from J, the junction kept 7 bases outside the gene matches. CDR3 nucleotides: TGTGCCAGCAGCCCACGGGACAGGGGCCATGGCTACACCTTC. Protein sequence: CASSPRDRGHGYTF.

In its sample, this clone was seen a few times. This chain connects TRBV6-1 to TRBJ1-2; TRBD1 matches at 10 bases. The CDR3 totals 17 residues. CDR1 and CDR2 from the germline V gene are MNHNS and SASEGT. With 4 bases clipped from V and 5 bases from J, the junction kept 13 bases outside the gene matches. The CDR3 region has the DNA TGTGCCAGCAGTGCCACCGGGACAGGGGTGGTAGGGTATGGCTACACCTTC. Protein product: CASSATGTGVVGYGYTF.

This chain connects TRBV19 to TRBJ1-5, with TRBD1 matching 7 bases. Trimming removed 4 bases from V and 0 bases from J; junction bases left unmatched: 15. The CDR3 consists of 19 residues. The germline V gene has CDR1 LNHDA and CDR2 SQIVND (reference sequence). The DNA of the CDR3 is TGTGCCAGTAGTACTTGGACAGGCCGTAATATTTATAGCAATCAGCCCCAGCATTTT. This codes for CASSTWTGRNIYSNQPQHF.

This chain connects TRBV28 to TRBJ1-5, with 9 bases that match TRBD1. The J segment lost 2 bases and the V segment lost 5 bases, leaving 4 bases of the junction unmatched. The CDR3 sequence is 15 residues long. Germline CDR1 reads MDHEN; CDR2 reads SYDVKM. The CDR3 sequence is CASSRRQGGNQPQHF. In DNA, the CDR3 is TGTGCCAGCAGTAGGCGACAGGGGGGCAATCAGCCCCAGCATTTT.

The chain has TRBV9 and TRBJ1-1, with D unresolved. CDR3 length: 15 amino acids. Germline V gene lookup returns CDR1 SGDLS and CDR2 YYNGEE. V shed 0 bases and J shed 1 base, with 10 bases lying between them. The CDR3 loop reads CASSVGAGPNTEAFF. CDR3 in DNA: TGTGCCAGCAGCGTAGGAGCAGGCCCGAACACTGAAGCTTTCTTT.

This clone occurred a few times. CDR3 DNA: TGTGCCAGCAGCACTACCGGACAGGATTCACCCCTCCACTTT. This translates into CASSTTGQDSPLHF. The gene calls are TRBV13 and TRBJ1-6, with 7 positions matching TRBD1. CDR3 size: 14 residues. Germline-derived CDR1 and CDR2 are PRHDT and FYEKMQ (reference sequence). V lost 5 bases, J lost 8 bases, and 6 bases stayed unmatched.

The chain carries TRBV27 and TRBJ1-2; 9 bases match TRBD1. The J segment lost 3 bases and the V segment lost 3 bases, leaving 8 bases of the junction unmatched. CDR1 is MNHEY, CDR2 SMNVEV, per germline (reference sequence). The CDR3 length is 16 residues. The CDR3 is CASSFIRTGADYGYTF. CDR3 DNA sequence: TGTGCCAGCAGTTTTATCCGGACAGGGGCGGACTATGGCTACACCTTC.

The sample holds a few counts of this clone. This chain links TRBV5-4 with TRBJ2-7, with D perhaps matching TRBD2 (5 bases). V was trimmed by 4 bases and J by 4 bases, leaving 12 bases between them. From germline, CDR1 is SGHNT and CDR2 YYREEE (reference sequence). The CDR3 is made up of 13 amino acids. CDR3 in DNA: TGTGCCAGCAGCCCGGCGGGTGAATACGAGCAGTACTTC. The encoded protein is CASSPAGEYEQYF.

The chain employs TRBV7-2 and TRBJ2-2; 7 nucleotides align to TRBD1. This CDR3 is 15 amino acids long. The germline V gene has CDR1 SGHTA and CDR2 FQGNSA. V dropped 4 bases and J dropped 5; count of bases not matched to a gene: 7. CDR3 sequence: CASSSRGRGTGELFF. The CDR3 coding sequence is TGTGCCAGCAGCTCGAGGGGGCGCGGTACCGGGGAGCTGTTTTTT.

This chain links TRBV7-2 with TRBJ1-2; 8 bases fit TRBD1. CDR3 length: 13 amino acids. In germline, CDR1 is SGHTA, CDR2 FQGNSA. Losses at the gene ends were 5 bases for V and 3 bases for J; bases not matched to a gene: 2. CDR3 in amino acids: CASSPDRDYGYTF. DNA for the CDR3: TGTGCCAGCAGCCCGGACAGGGACTATGGCTACACCTTC.

This clone was seen a handful of times. The chain has TRBV7-3 and TRBJ1-6, with D possibly TRBD1 on 5 matching bases. The germline V gene encodes CDR1 SGHTA and CDR2 FQGTGA. Trimming cost V 4 bases and J 6 bases, with 10 bases left between them. The CDR3 sequence is 14 residues long. The CDR3 protein is CASSSGVPNSPLHF. In DNA, the CDR3 is TGTGCCAGCAGCTCGGGGGTCCCTAATTCACCCCTCCACTTT. The full variable domain, in which reference TRBV7-3 and TRBJ1-6 provide the parts outside the CDR3, is GAGVSQTPSNKVTEKGKYVELRCDPISGHTALYWYRQSLGQGPEFLIYFQGTGAADDSGLPNDRFFAVRPEGSVSTLKIQRTERGDSAVYLCASSSGVPNSPLHFGNGTRLTVT.

This clone was counted only a few times. The chain has TRBV28 and TRBJ2-5, with D maybe TRBD2 (5 bases). V was cut by 6 bases and J by 6 bases, with 20 bases left in between. The CDR3 sequence is 15 residues long. Per germline, CDR1 MDHEN and CDR2 SYDVKM. The CDR3 DNA reads TGTGCCAGCAGCCCCCGGTCGGGGAAAAGAAAGACCCAGTACTTC. Its translation is CASSPRSGKRKTQYF.

Relative to its sample, this clone is medium-sized. The V call is TRBV5-1, the J call TRBJ1-3; TRBD1 agrees at 7 bases. V was pared by 3 bases and J by 8 bases, with 5 bases of the junction left unmatched. CDR1 SGHRS and CDR2 YFSETQ come from the germline V gene. This CDR3 has 13 amino acids. Written as DNA, the CDR3 is TGCGCCAGCAGCTCCACAGGGGAATACACCATATATTTT. Protein: CASSSTGEYTIYF.

This clone was seen more than once but under ten times. This chain joins TRBV6-6 and TRBJ2-7; TRBD1 matches 7 bases. Losses at the gene ends were 5 bases for V and 6 bases for J; bases not matched to a gene: 7. The CDR3 has 13 residues. Germline V lookup: CDR1 MNHNY, CDR2 SVGAGI (reference sequence). CDR3 sequence: CASSGRQGTEQYF. CDR3 DNA: TGTGCCAGCAGTGGCAGACAGGGTACCGAGCAGTACTTC.

The genes are TRBV5-6 and TRBJ2-1; 7 nucleotides line up with TRBD2. Germline assignment: CDR1 SGHDT and CDR2 YYEEEE. CDR3 length: 15 amino acids. Trimming at V came to 3 bases and at J to 0 bases, leaving 3 bases not matched to a gene. This chain's CDR3 is CASSYGGSSYNEQFF. Here the CDR3 DNA reads TGTGCCAGCAGCTACGGGGGGAGCTCCTACAATGAGCAGTTCTTC. The full variable domain, rest sourced from reference TRBV5-6 and TRBJ2-1, is DAGVTQSPTHLIKTRGQQVTLRCSPKSGHDTVSWYQQALGQGPQFIFQYYEEEERQRGNFPDRFSGHQFPNYSSELNVNALLLGDSALYLCASSYGGSSYNEQFFGPGTRLTVL.

This sequence joins TRBV4-1 and TRBJ2-3; 8 bases are shared with TRBD2. Germline V CDR1 and CDR2: MGHRA, YSYEKL. V shed 0 bases, J shed 7 bases, and the junction held 12 bases outside the gene matches. The CDR3 is 17 residues long. The CDR3 DNA sequence: TGCGCCAGCAGCCAAGAACCCGGGGGGGACCCTCTTTATACGCAGTATTTT. It is translated as CASSQEPGGDPLYTQYF.